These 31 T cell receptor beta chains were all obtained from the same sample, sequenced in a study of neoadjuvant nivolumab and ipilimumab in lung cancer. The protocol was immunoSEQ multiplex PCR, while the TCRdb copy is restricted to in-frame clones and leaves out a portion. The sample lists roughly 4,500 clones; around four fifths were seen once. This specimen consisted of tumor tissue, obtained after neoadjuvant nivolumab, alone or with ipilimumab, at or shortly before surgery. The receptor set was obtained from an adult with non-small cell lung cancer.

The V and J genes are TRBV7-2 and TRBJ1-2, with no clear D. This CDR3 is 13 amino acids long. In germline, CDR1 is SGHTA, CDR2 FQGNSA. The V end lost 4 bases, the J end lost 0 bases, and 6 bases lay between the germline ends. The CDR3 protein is CASSSLPNYGYTF. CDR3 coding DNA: TGTGCCAGCAGCTCACTCCCTAACTATGGCTACACCTTC. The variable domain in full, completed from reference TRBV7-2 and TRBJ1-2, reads GAGVSQSPSNKVTEKGKDVELRCDPISGHTALYWYRQSLGQGLEFLIYFQGNSAPDKSGLPSDRFSAERTGGSVSTLTIQRTQQEDSAVYLCASSSLPNYGYTFGSGTRLTVV.

This chain's CDR3 is CASSSDGDTEAFF. The CDR3 bases are TGTGCCAGCAGCTCAGACGGGGACACTGAAGCTTTCTTT. The gene calls are TRBV7-6 and TRBJ1-1; D is uncertain. V was cut by 4 bases and J by 3 bases, with 9 bases left in between. Per germline, CDR1 SGHVS and CDR2 FNYEAQ. The CDR3 consists of 13 residues.

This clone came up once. The CDR3 loop reads CASSPIGVSRGALDTEAFF. The CDR3 bases are TGTGCCAGCTCACCCATCGGGGTGTCAAGGGGGGCCTTGGACACTGAAGCTTTCTTT. This sequence joins TRBV18 and TRBJ1-1; tentative D call: TRBD1 (6 bases). Germline CDR1 and CDR2: KGHSH and LQKENI. The CDR3 extends over 19 amino acids. V lost 3 bases and J 3 bases, leaving 26 bases between the germline ends.

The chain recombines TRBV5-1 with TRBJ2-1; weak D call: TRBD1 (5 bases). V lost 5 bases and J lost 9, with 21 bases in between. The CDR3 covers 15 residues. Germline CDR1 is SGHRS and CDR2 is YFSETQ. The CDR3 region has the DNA TGCGCCAGCAGTCCAGGGTTCTCGGACAAGGGTGAGCAGTTCTTC. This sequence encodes CASSPGFSDKGEQFF.

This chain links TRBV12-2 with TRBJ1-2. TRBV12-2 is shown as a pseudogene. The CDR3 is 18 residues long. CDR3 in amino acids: CASRYIYLRRDLYHGYTF. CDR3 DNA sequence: TGTGCAAGTCGCTATATTTATTTGCGGAGGGACCTATACCACGGTTACACCTTC.

In DNA form, the CDR3 reads TGTGCCAGCAGTGAGCGGGGGAACCAGCCCCAGCATTTT. Its translation: CASSERGNQPQHF. This chain uses TRBV6-1 with TRBJ1-5, with D tentatively TRBD1 (5 bases). V was pared by 3 bases and J by 7 bases, with 10 bases between. This CDR3 has 13 amino acids. CDR1 and CDR2 (germline): MNHNS, SASEGT.

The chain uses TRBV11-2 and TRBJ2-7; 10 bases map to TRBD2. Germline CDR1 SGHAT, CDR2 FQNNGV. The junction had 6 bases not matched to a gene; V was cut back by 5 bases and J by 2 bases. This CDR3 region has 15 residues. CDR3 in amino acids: CASSVSGGSPYEQYF. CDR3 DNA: TGTGCCAGCAGCGTTAGCGGGGGGTCCCCCTACGAGCAGTACTTC.

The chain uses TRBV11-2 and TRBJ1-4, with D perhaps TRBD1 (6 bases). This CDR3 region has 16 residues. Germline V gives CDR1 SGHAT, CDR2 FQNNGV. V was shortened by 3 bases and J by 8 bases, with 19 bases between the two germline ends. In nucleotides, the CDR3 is TGTGCCAGCAGCTTTAGATTGGGGGGCAGGGCGGAAAAACTGTTTTTT. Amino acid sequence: CASSFRLGGRAEKLFF.

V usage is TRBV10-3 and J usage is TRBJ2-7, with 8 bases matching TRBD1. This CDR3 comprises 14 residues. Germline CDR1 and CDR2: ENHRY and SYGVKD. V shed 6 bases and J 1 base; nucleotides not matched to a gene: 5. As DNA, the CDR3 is TGTGCCATCAGCCACGGACAGGGATCCTACGAGCAGTACTTC. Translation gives CAISHGQGSYEQYF.

CDR3 DNA sequence: TGCAGCGCGGTCAACACCTTCACCGGGGAGCTGTTTTTT. This gives the protein CSAVNTFTGELFF. The J gene is TRBJ2-2, the V gene TRBV29-1; D gene unclear. Per germline, CDR1 SQVTM and CDR2 ANQGSEA. Trimming shortened V by 7 bases and J by 4 bases, and 13 bases separated the two germline ends. The CDR3 covers 13 residues.

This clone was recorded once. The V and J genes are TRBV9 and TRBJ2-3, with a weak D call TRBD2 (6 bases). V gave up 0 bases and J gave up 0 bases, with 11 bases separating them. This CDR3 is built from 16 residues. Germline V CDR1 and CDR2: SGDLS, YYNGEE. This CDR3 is CASSVAGGVSTDTQYF. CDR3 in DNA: TGTGCCAGCAGCGTAGCGGGCGGGGTAAGCACAGATACGCAGTATTTT.

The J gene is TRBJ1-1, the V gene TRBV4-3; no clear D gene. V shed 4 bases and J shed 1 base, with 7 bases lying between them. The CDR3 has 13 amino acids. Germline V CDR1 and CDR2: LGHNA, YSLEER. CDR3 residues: CASSLRWNTEAFF. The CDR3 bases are TGCGCCAGCAGCCTGAGGTGGAACACTGAAGCTTTCTTT.

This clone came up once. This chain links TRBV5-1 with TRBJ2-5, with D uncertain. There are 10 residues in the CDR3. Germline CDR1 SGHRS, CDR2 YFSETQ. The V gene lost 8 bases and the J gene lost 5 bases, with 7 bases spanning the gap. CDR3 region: CARFLETQYF. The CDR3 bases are TGCGCCAGGTTTTTGGAGACCCAGTACTTC.

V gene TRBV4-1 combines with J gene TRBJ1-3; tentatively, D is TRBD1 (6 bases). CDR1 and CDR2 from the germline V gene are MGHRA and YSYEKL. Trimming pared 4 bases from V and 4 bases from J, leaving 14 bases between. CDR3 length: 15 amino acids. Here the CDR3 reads CASSLQQGLGNTIYF. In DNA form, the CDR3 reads TGCGCCAGCAGCCTTCAACAGGGTCTCGGAAACACCATATATTTT.

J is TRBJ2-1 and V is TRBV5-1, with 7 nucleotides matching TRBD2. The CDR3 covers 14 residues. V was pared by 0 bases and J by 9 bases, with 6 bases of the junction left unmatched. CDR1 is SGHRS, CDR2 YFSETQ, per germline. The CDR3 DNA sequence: TGCGCCAGCAGCTTGGACGGGGGGTTCCTTGAGCAGTTCTTC. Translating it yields CASSLDGGFLEQFF.

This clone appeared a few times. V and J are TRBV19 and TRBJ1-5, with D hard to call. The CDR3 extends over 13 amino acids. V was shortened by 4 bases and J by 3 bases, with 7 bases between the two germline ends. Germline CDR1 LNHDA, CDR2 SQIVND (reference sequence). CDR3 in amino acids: CASSRLLNQPQHF. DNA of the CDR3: TGTGCCAGTAGTAGGCTCCTCAATCAGCCCCAGCATTTT.

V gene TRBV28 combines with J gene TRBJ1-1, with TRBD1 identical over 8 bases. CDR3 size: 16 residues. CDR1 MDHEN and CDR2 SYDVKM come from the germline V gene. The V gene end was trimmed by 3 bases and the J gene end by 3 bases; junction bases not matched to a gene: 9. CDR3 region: CASSFAGQGRDTEAFF. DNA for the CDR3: TGTGCCAGCAGTTTTGCAGGACAGGGTCGGGACACTGAAGCTTTCTTT.

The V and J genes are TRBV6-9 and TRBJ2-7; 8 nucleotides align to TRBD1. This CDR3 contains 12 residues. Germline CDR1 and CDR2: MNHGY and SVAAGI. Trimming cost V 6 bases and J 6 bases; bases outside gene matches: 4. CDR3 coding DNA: TGTGCCAGCAGGGACAGGGTTGGCGAGCAGTACGTC. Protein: CASRDRVGEQYV.

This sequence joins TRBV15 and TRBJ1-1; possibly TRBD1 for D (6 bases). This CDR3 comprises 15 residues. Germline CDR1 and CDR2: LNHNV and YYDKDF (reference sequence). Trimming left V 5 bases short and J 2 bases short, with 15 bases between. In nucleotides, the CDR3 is TGTGCCACCAGCGCCCACAGGGCGAAAAACACTGAAGCTTTCTTT. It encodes CATSAHRAKNTEAFF.

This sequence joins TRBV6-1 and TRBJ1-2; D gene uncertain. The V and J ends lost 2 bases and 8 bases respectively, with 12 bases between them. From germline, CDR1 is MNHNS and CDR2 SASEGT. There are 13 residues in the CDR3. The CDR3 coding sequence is TGTGCCAGCAGTGAAACGTCGGGAATGGGCTACACCTTC. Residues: CASSETSGMGYTF.

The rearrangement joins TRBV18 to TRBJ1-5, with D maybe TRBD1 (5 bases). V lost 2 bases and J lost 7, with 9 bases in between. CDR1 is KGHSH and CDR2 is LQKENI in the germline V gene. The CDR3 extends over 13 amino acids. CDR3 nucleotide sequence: TGTGCCAGCTCACCAAGGGACGGGCAGCCCCAGCATTTT. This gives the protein CASSPRDGQPQHF. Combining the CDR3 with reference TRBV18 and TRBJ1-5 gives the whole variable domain NAGVMQNPRHLVRRRGQEARLRCSPMKGHSHVYWYRQLPEEGLKFMVYLQKENIIDESGMPKERFSAEFPKEGPSILRIQQVVRGDSAAYFCASSPRDGQPQHFGDGTRLSIL.

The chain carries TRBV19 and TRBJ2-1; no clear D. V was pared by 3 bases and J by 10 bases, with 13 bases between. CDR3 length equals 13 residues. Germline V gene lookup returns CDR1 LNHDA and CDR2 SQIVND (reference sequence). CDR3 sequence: CASSIVRLREQFF. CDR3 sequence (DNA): TGTGCCAGTAGTATCGTCCGGCTACGAGAGCAGTTCTTC.

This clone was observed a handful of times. The CDR3 coding sequence is TGTGCCAGCAGCGGACAGGGGGCCTACGAGCAGTACTTC. This sequence encodes CASSGQGAYEQYF. The V gene is TRBV9, the J gene TRBJ2-7; 9 bases fit TRBD1. The CDR3 loop spans 13 amino acids. Germline values: CDR1 SGDLS, CDR2 YYNGEE. Germline trimming cut 3 bases from V and 2 bases from J; bases unmatched to any gene: 0.

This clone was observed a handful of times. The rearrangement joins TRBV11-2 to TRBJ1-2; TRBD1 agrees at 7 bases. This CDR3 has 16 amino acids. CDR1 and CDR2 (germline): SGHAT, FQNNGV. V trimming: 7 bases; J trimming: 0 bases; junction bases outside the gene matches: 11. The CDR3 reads CASIPGGQVPNYGYTF. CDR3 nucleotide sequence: TGTGCCAGCATCCCGGGAGGACAGGTTCCTAACTATGGCTACACCTTC. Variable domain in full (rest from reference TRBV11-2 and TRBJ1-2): EAGVAQSPRYKIIEKRQSVAFWCNPISGHATLYWYQQILGQGPKLLIQFQNNGVVDDSQLPKDRFSAERLKGVDSTLKIQPAKLEDSAVYLCASIPGGQVPNYGYTFGSGTRLTVV.

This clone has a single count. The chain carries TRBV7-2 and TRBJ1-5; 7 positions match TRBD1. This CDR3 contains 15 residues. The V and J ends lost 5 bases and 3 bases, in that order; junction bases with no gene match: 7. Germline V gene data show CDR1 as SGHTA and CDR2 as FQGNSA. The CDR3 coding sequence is TGTGCCAGCAGCCCAGGGGGGATTGACAATCAGCCCCAGCATTTT. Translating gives CASSPGGIDNQPQHF.

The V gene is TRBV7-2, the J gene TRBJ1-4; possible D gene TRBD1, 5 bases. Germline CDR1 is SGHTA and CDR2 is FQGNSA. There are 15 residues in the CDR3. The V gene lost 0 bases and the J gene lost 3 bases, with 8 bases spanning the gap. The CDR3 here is CASSLAGGANEKLFF. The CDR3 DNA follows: TGTGCCAGCAGCTTAGCGGGGGGTGCTAATGAAAAACTGTTTTTT.

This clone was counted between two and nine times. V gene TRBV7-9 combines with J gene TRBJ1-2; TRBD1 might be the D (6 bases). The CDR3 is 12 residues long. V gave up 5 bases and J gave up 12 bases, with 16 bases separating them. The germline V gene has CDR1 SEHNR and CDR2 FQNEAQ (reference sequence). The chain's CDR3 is CASSISGGADTF. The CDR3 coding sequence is TGTGCCAGCAGCATATCGGGGGGGGCGGACACCTTC.

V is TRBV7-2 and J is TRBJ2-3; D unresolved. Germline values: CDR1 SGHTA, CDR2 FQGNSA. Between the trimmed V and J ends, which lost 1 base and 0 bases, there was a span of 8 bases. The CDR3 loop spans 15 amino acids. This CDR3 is CASSLETLSTDTQYF. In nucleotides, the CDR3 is TGTGCCAGCAGCTTAGAGACTTTAAGCACAGATACGCAGTATTTT. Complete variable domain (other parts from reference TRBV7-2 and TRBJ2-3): GAGVSQSPSNKVTEKGKDVELRCDPISGHTALYWYRQSLGQGLEFLIYFQGNSAPDKSGLPSDRFSAERTGGSVSTLTIQRTQQEDSAVYLCASSLETLSTDTQYFGPGTRLTVL.

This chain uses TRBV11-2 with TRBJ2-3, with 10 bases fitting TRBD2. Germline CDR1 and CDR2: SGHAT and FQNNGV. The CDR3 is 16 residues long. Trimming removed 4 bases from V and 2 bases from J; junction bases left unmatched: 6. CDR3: CASSYLAGADTDTQYF. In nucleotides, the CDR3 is TGTGCCAGCAGCTATCTAGCGGGGGCTGACACAGATACGCAGTATTTT.

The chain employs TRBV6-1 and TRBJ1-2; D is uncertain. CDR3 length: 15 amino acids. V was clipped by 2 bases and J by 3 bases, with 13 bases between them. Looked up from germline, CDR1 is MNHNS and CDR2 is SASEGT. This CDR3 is CASSERLGQDYGYTF. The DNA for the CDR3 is TGTGCCAGCAGTGAACGGCTTGGGCAGGACTATGGCTACACCTTC.

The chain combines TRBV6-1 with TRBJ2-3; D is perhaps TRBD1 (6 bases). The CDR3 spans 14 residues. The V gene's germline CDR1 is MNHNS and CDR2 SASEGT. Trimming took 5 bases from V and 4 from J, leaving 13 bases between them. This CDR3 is CASSFWGPADTQYF. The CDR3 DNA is TGTGCCAGCAGTTTTTGGGGGCCCGCAGATACGCAGTATTTT.